This TCR beta chain originates from a study of graft-versus-host responses after intestinal transplantation. Study-wide context: All of the recipients had induction that used anti-thymocyte globulin, then tacrolimus and steroids for approximately 3 years.

Overall study results and limits: Maximum circulating GvH clone levels tracked with early post-transplant HvG decreases.

This clone has just one count. Its target is not known. Repertoires were generated with immunoSEQ multiplex PCR, while TCRdb's copy carries only in-frame clones and drops some. The data hold around 120,000 clones, with about nine tenths observed a single time. The CDR3 is made up of 18 amino acids. The sample consisted of unstimulated CD4+ T cells sorted from spleen or lymph node cells, taken before intestinal transplant. The chain uses TRBV21-1 and TRBJ1-2; TRBD1 is the table's D call, not checked against the DNA. TRBV21-1 is a documented pseudogene. The source of this sequence is a human donor who received an intestinal transplant. CDR3 sequence: CASSKDPVGRGGFYGYTF. CDR3 nucleotides: TGTGCCAGCAGCAAGGATCCCGTAGGTAGAGGGGGCTTCTATGGCTACACCTTC.